This T cell receptor (beta chain) emerged from a study of cytomegalovirus exposure and HLA in healthy donors. Trimming took 10 bases from V and 4 from J; bases not matched to a gene: 12. From germline, CDR1 is MNHEY and CDR2 SMNVEV (reference sequence). The CDR3 covers 15 residues. The PCR had 60 Vbeta and 13 Jbeta primers. This table comes from immunoSEQ multiplex PCR, and its TCRdb copy is limited to in-frame clones, with some not included. The sample lists approximately 150,000 clones, 77% seen once, with around 1.5% in the top ten. This TCR was sampled from a woman in her 30s in good health and CMV-seropositive. Material for sequencing was PBMCs. The chain couples TRBV27 to TRBJ2-5; 10 bases map to TRBD1. CDR3 sequence reads: CAIPGTGDTRETQYF. CDR3 nucleotides: TGTGCCATCCCTGGGACAGGGGATACGAGAGAGACCCAGTACTTC.